This is a list of T cell receptor beta chains from one sample in a study of spatial heterogeneity in lung cancer. TCRdb analysed the 5' RACE reads with MiXCR anew, one entry per CDR3 protein. The table records just over 25,000 distinct CDR3 sequences, 9.5% to 15% of them present only once. The material was PBMCs, obtained at surgery. The receptors were gathered from a female donor with early-stage non-small cell lung cancer. The CDR3 runs from the conserved cysteine through the conserved F or W. D genes are given only for firm matches.

v_call	d_call	j_call	cdr3_aa
TRBV4-2	-	TRBJ2-3	CASSQAGGADTQYF
TRBV13	TRBD2	TRBJ2-1	CASSSTGTSGFHNEQFF
TRBV11-2	TRBD1	TRBJ2-4	CASSAGQGAPKNIQYF
TRBV5-1	-	TRBJ1-1	CASSLVPEEAFF
TRBV7-6	-	TRBJ1-4	CASSGGALGEKLFF
TRBV5-4	-	TRBJ1-4	CASSLDPGVKEKLFF
TRBV7-9	-	TRBJ2-2	CASRPDNLNTGELFF
TRBV30	TRBD2	TRBJ2-3	CAWSGLAGADTQYF
TRBV5-4	TRBD2	TRBJ2-1	CASSPGTSAKTSYNEQFF
TRBV4-3	-	TRBJ2-3	CASSHEYGHPPTDTQYF
TRBV10-3	-	TRBJ2-3	CAIRPSSNTDTQYF
TRBV3-1	-	TRBJ1-3	CASSQAGAWVGNTIYF
TRBV6-2/TRBV6-3	-	TRBJ2-6	CASSYSGTRDFTSGANVLTF
TRBV10-3	-	TRBJ2-1	CAIRELQSNEQFF
TRBV12-3/TRBV12-4	TRBD2	TRBJ2-1	CASSYSGGRQFNEQFF
TRBV4-3	-	TRBJ1-2	CASSSEVSGGYTF
TRBV10-3	-	TRBJ2-2	CAISDRENTGELFF
TRBV6-2/TRBV6-3	-	TRBJ2-5	CASSPIQGLQETQYF
TRBV20-1	-	TRBJ2-7	CSASPKAVDYEQYF
TRBV7-9	TRBD1	TRBJ2-6	CASSYDRAGANVLTF
TRBV20-1	TRBD2	TRBJ2-3	CSARLTSGGAYDTQYF
TRBV5-1	TRBD1	TRBJ1-4	CASSPGQGEKLFF
TRBV18	-	TRBJ2-3	CASSRVSASDTQYF
TRBV20-1	-	TRBJ1-4	CSGAGGWSEKLFF
TRBV6-2/TRBV6-3	TRBD1	TRBJ1-1	CASRNRDRPQNTEAFF
TRBV5-6	-	TRBJ2-3	CASSLETGTSTDTQYF
TRBV5-4	-	TRBJ2-1	CASSLAPRGNLGTEQFF
TRBV2	-	TRBJ1-1	CASSEGAGTEAFF
TRBV7-6	-	TRBJ2-1	CASSLEPPSYNEQFF
TRBV7-9	TRBD1	TRBJ2-7	CASSPEGAGSYEQYF
TRBV29-1	-	TRBJ1-2	CSVALGNGYTF
TRBV29-1	-	TRBJ1-1	CSGLSGQNTEAFF
TRBV5-1	-	TRBJ2-1	CASSLSGQRYNEQFF
TRBV2	TRBD2	TRBJ2-5	CASSVLAGSQETQYF
TRBV28	TRBD2	TRBJ2-1	CASSPSTSGRGSEQFF
TRBV28	-	TRBJ2-3	CASSLEGTDTQYF
TRBV28	-	TRBJ1-5	CASSGSAASIAGPQHF
TRBV18	-	TRBJ2-3	CASSPGIDPRTDTQYF
TRBV6-2/TRBV6-3	TRBD1	TRBJ2-1	CASRQDRGLYNEQFF
TRBV7-9	-	TRBJ2-7	CASEWITYEQYF
TRBV6-2/TRBV6-3	TRBD2	TRBJ2-1	CASKSAGASYNEQFF
TRBV10-3	-	TRBJ2-1	CAISGQAGNEQFF
TRBV29-1	-	TRBJ1-2	CSLHTQGGYTF
TRBV7-3	-	TRBJ2-6	CASSLFLRQYSGANVLTF
TRBV6-5	-	TRBJ1-5	CASSPLGSFNRGQPQHF
TRBV18	TRBD1	TRBJ2-3	CASSQTGTGNTDTQYF
TRBV3-1	-	TRBJ2-1	CASSLSAISHNEQFF
TRBV5-5	-	TRBJ2-2	CASSPPVLGRTTGELFF
TRBV4-2	-	TRBJ1-5	CASSQDRQAPRPQHF
TRBV5-1	-	TRBJ2-1	CASTKMGSVLNEQFF